These 22 T cell receptor beta chains share one sample of origin, sequenced in a study of response to subunit inactivated influenza vaccine. TCRdb fed the RT-PCR reads into MiXCR, producing one record per CDR3 protein. Here the sample spans around 520,000 distinct CDR3 sequences, about 11% being singletons. The starting material was PBMCs from blood, obtained on the day of vaccination. The receptors originated from a man aged 50 to 60 who received an inactivated influenza vaccine.

This clonotype showed up many times. The V and J genes are TRBV5-1 and TRBJ1-4; 8 nucleotides agree with TRBD1. The J segment lost 5 bases and the V segment lost 4 bases, leaving 4 bases of the junction unmatched. The CDR3 consists of 14 residues. Germline assignment: CDR1 SGHRS and CDR2 YFSETQ. The DNA for the CDR3 is TGCGCCAGCAGCACCGACAGGGGAAATGAAAAACTGTTTTTT. This gives the protein CASSTDRGNEKLFF.

This clonotype occurred a few times. This chain joins TRBV20-1 and TRBJ2-7; 8 positions agree with TRBD2. Germline V gene data show CDR1 as DFQATT and CDR2 as SNEGSKA (reference sequence). The CDR3 is 15 residues long. V shed 4 bases and J 1 base; nucleotides not matched to a gene: 9. CDR3 bases: TGCAGTGCTAACCTCCTGGGCGGGAGGTCCTACGAGCAGTACTTC. It yields the protein CSANLLGGRSYEQYF.

This clonotype was seen ten or more times. The V and J genes are TRBV20-1 and TRBJ2-2; weak D call: TRBD2 (6 bases). V gave up 3 bases and J gave up 0 bases, with 8 bases separating them. The V gene's germline CDR1 is DFQATT and CDR2 SNEGSKA (reference sequence). CDR3 length: 14 amino acids. CDR3 bases: TGCAGTGCTAGTCTAGCGTCGAACACCGGGGAGCTGTTTTTT. Protein product: CSASLASNTGELFF.

The chain couples TRBV6-5 to TRBJ1-4; no reliable D call. The V and J ends lost 2 bases and 8 bases respectively, with 18 bases between them. Germline V gene data show CDR1 as MNHEY and CDR2 as SVGAGI. This CDR3 comprises 16 residues. As DNA, the CDR3 is TGTGCCAGCAGTTACCCCAAAGACGGGGTCGAAGAAAAACTGTTTTTT. Translated: CASSYPKDGVEEKLFF.

The genes are TRBV29-1 and TRBJ2-5, with 8 bases aligning to TRBD1. Losses at the gene ends were 3 bases for V and 1 base for J; bases not matched to a gene: 7. The CDR3 spans 15 residues. Looked up from germline, CDR1 is SQVTM and CDR2 is ANQGSEA. CDR3 residues: CSVELADRVQETQYF. In DNA form, the CDR3 reads TGCAGCGTTGAGCTCGCGGACAGGGTCCAAGAGACCCAGTACTTC.

This clonotype was counted only a few times. The chain combines TRBV27 with TRBJ2-1; 10 positions agree with TRBD2. V lost 3 bases and J lost 3; bases outside the gene matches: 11. CDR1 is MNHEY, CDR2 SMNVEV, per germline (reference sequence). The CDR3 has 18 residues. The CDR3 region is CASSFRTSGLVGYNEQFF. The CDR3 nucleotides read TGTGCCAGCAGTTTTAGGACTAGCGGATTAGTGGGCTACAATGAGCAGTTCTTC.

This clonotype was seen many times. This chain connects TRBV29-1 to TRBJ2-1; D is unclear. Germline V gives CDR1 SQVTM, CDR2 ANQGSEA. V was cut by 1 base and J by 8 bases, with 15 bases left in between. The CDR3 has 14 amino acids. The CDR3 spells CSVEGGQRRDEQFF. CDR3 coding DNA: TGCAGCGTTGAAGGCGGCCAGAGAAGAGATGAGCAGTTCTTC.

The chain has TRBV4-1 and TRBJ1-4; tentative D call: TRBD1 (5 bases). Trimming removed 3 bases from V and 7 bases from J, with 9 bases in between. CDR3 length: 13 amino acids. Looked up from germline, CDR1 is MGHRA and CDR2 is YSYEKL. CDR3 residues: CASSQARGEKLFF. CDR3 sequence (DNA): TGCGCCAGCAGCCAGGCGAGGGGTGAAAAACTGTTTTTT.

This clonotype was counted between two and nine times. The gene calls are TRBV10-3 and TRBJ2-3; TRBD1 matches 7 bases. V trimming: 6 bases; J trimming: 4 bases; junction bases outside the gene matches: 7. Looked up from germline, CDR1 is ENHRY and CDR2 is SYGVKD. The CDR3 length is 14 residues. The DNA of the CDR3 is TGTGCCATCAGAGACAGGGTTAGTGCAGATACGCAGTATTTT. As protein: CAIRDRVSADTQYF.

The rearrangement uses TRBV29-1 and TRBJ2-7, with no clear D. In germline, CDR1 is SQVTM, CDR2 ANQGSEA. Trimming removed 4 bases at V and 3 bases at J, with 13 bases between. CDR3 length: 13 amino acids. The DNA of the CDR3 is TGCAGCGTTGCGCCGGGCTCAAACTACGAGCAGTACTTC. Translated, it gives CSVAPGSNYEQYF.

The chain uses TRBV20-1 and TRBJ1-5, with D possibly matching TRBD1 (5 bases). Between the trimmed V and J ends, which lost 0 bases and 5 bases, there was a span of 17 bases. CDR1 is DFQATT, CDR2 SNEGSKA, per germline (reference sequence). The CDR3 contains 16 residues. CDR3 residues: CSARDLRTLGDQPQHF. In DNA, the CDR3 is TGCAGTGCTAGAGATTTGAGAACTCTGGGGGATCAGCCCCAGCATTTT.

The chain employs TRBV28 and TRBJ2-5; the D gene is possibly TRBD1 (5 bases). V dropped 8 bases and J dropped 7 bases, with 17 bases sitting between them. Germline CDR1 MDHEN, CDR2 SYDVKM. The CDR3 sequence is 13 residues long. CDR3 DNA sequence: TGTGCCAGCGGCCCAGGGCTCTTCGGGACCCAGTACTTC. Translation: CASGPGLFGTQYF.

The rearrangement joins TRBV7-2 to TRBJ2-7, with D perhaps given as TRBD1 or TRBD2 (5 bases each). CDR3 length: 14 residues. V was pared by 6 bases and J by 3 bases, with 15 bases between. From germline, CDR1 is SGHTA and CDR2 FQGNSA. CDR3 amino acids: CASRTSGPLYEQYF. In nucleotides, the CDR3 is TGTGCCAGCAGGACGTCGGGGCCACTCTACGAGCAGTACTTC.

This clonotype was seen more than once but under ten times. The chain combines TRBV20-1 with TRBJ2-5; possible D gene TRBD2, 6 bases. Germline V lookup: CDR1 DFQATT, CDR2 SNEGSKA (reference sequence). The CDR3 is 16 residues long. V was clipped by 1 base and J by 2 bases, with 17 bases between them. CDR3: CSARVGVNRGQETQYF. CDR3 sequence (DNA): TGCAGTGCTAGAGTTGGGGTTAATCGGGGGCAAGAGACCCAGTACTTC.

This clonotype has only a few counts. The chain combines TRBV11-3 with TRBJ2-3; D is unresolved. Between the trimmed V and J ends, which lost 4 bases and 5 bases, there was a span of 7 bases. This CDR3 has 12 amino acids. Germline CDR1 reads SGHNT; CDR2 reads YENEEA. DNA of the CDR3: TGTGCCAGCAGCTCCCAAGAAGATACGCAGTATTTT. It codes for CASSSQEDTQYF.

The V and J genes are TRBV6-1 and TRBJ2-5, with TRBD1 identical over 8 bases. V was clipped by 6 bases and J by 5 bases; unmatched bases: 14. Looked up from germline, CDR1 is MNHNS and CDR2 is SASEGT. The CDR3 is 16 amino acids. In DNA form, the CDR3 reads TGTGCCAGCAGCGCCTTAGGACAGGGAGACGGGGAGACCCAGTACTTC. Amino acids: CASSALGQGDGETQYF.

This chain joins TRBV29-1 and TRBJ2-6; D gene uncertain. Per germline, CDR1 SQVTM and CDR2 ANQGSEA. Trimming shortened V by 5 bases and J by 1 base, and 3 bases separated the two germline ends. The CDR3 sequence is 12 residues long. For the CDR3, the DNA is TGCAGCGTTCTATCTGGGGCCAACGTCCTGACTTTC. Its translation is CSVLSGANVLTF. Variable domain in full (rest from reference TRBV29-1 and TRBJ2-6): SAVISQKPSRDICQRGTSLTIQCQVDSQVTMMFWYRQQPGQSLTLIATANQGSEATYESGFVIDKFPISRPNLTFSTLTVSNMSPEDSSIYLCSVLSGANVLTFGAGSRLTVL.

This clonotype occurred once. The chain combines TRBV28 with TRBJ1-2, with TRBD1 identical over 7 bases. The J segment lost 8 bases and the V segment lost 6 bases, leaving 3 bases of the junction unmatched. The germline V gene has CDR1 MDHEN and CDR2 SYDVKM. This CDR3 has 11 amino acids. DNA for the CDR3: TGTGCCAGCAGACAGGGGTCCGGCTACACCTTC. Protein product: CASRQGSGYTF.

The sample holds a few counts of this clonotype. The chain employs TRBV2 and TRBJ1-1; D might be TRBD1 (6 bases). The germline V gene has CDR1 SNHLY and CDR2 FYNNEI. V was cut by 2 bases and J by 4 bases, with 32 bases left in between. This CDR3 has 21 residues. This CDR3 is CASSEPLSIKTPQGEGTEAFF. The CDR3 DNA reads as TGTGCCAGCAGTGAACCGCTGTCTATTAAAACCCCACAGGGTGAGGGCACTGAAGCTTTCTTT.

This clonotype came up a few times. V gene TRBV6-1 combines with J gene TRBJ2-1; D is unclear. The CDR3 loop spans 15 amino acids. The germline CDR1 and CDR2 sequences are MNHNS and SASEGT. V shed 10 bases and J shed 4 bases, with 20 bases lying between them. The DNA for the CDR3 is TGTGCCAACTATGGTCAGGCTGGGGTTTACAATGAGCAGTTCTTC. Protein product: CANYGQAGVYNEQFF.

V is TRBV5-1 and J is TRBJ2-4; 9 bases are a match to TRBD1. V shed 4 bases, J shed 7 bases, and the junction held 9 bases outside the gene matches. CDR1 is SGHRS and CDR2 is YFSETQ in the germline V gene. The CDR3 runs 15 residues. The CDR3 coding sequence is TGCGCCAGCAGCGACACCACAGGGGGCGGGAACATTCAGTACTTC. This gives the protein CASSDTTGGGNIQYF.

This clonotype was observed at least ten times. The rearrangement uses TRBV3-1 and TRBJ2-5; D gene unclear. CDR3 length: 15 residues. The V and J ends lost 4 bases and 0 bases respectively, with 12 bases between them. Germline assignment: CDR1 LGHDT and CDR2 YNNKEL (reference sequence). CDR3 region: CASSRWGSYQETQYF. CDR3 sequence (DNA): TGTGCCAGCAGCCGCTGGGGTAGCTACCAAGAGACCCAGTACTTC.